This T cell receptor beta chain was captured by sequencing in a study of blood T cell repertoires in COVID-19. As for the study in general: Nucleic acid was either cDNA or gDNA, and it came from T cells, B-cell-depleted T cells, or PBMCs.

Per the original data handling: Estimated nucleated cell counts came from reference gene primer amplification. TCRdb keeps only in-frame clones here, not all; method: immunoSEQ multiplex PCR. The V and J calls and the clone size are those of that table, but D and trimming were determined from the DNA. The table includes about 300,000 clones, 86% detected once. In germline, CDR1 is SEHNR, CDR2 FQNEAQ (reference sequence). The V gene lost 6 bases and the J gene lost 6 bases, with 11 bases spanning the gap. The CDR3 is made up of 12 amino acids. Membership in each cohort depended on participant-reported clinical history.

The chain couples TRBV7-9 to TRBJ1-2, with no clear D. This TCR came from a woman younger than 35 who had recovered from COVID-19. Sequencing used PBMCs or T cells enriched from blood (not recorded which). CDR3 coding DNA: TGTGCCAGCAGTCCTAACCTAGATGGCTACACCTTC. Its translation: CASSPNLDGYTF.